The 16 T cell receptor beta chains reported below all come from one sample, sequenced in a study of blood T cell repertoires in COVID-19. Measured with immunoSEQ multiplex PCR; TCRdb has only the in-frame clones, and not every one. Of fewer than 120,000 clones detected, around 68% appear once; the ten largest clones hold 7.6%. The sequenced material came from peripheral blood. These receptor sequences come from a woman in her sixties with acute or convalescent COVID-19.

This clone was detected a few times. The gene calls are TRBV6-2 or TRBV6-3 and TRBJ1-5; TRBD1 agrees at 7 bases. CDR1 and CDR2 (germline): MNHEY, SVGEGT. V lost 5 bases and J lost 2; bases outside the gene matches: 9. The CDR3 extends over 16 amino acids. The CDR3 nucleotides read TGTGCCAGCAGTCTTCGACAGGGCCATGGCAATCAGCCCCAGCATTTT. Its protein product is CASSLRQGHGNQPQHF.

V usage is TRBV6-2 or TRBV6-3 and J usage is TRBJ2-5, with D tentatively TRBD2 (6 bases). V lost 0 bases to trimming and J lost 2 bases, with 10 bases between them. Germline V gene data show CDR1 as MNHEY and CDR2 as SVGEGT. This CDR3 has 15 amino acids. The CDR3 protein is CASSYSLATQETQYF. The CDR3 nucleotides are TGTGCCAGCAGTTACTCGCTAGCGACTCAAGAGACCCAGTACTTC.

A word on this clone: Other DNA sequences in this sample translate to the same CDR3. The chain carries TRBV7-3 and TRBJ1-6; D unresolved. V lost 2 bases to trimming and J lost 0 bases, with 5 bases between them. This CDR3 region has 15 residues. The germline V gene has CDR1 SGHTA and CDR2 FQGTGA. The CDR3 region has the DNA TGTGCCAGCAGCTTAGGGAGCTCCTATAATTCACCCCTCCACTTT. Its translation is CASSLGSSYNSPLHF.

The CDR3 here is CASSIGTAGNTIYF. In DNA form, the CDR3 reads TGTGCCAGTAGTATCGGGACAGCTGGAAACACCATATATTTT. The chain recombines TRBV19 with TRBJ1-3, with 7 bases lining up with TRBD1. Per germline, CDR1 LNHDA and CDR2 SQIVND (reference sequence). The CDR3 totals 14 residues. J gave up 2 bases and V 3 bases, and 1 base lay outside the gene matches.

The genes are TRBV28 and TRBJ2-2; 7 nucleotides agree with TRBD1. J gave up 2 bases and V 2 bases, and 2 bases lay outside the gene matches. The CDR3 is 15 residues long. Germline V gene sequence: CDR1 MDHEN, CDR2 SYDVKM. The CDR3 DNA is TGTGCCAGCAGTTTAGGGGACAGAAACACCGGGGAGCTGTTTTTT. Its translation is CASSLGDRNTGELFF.

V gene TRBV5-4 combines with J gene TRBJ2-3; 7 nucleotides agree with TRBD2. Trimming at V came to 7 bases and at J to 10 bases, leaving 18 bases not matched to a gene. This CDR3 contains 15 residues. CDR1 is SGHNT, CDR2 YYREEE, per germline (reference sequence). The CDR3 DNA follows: TGTGCCAGCCTTGACGCTAGCGGAACACAGATGGCGCAGTATTTT. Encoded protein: CASLDASGTQMAQYF.

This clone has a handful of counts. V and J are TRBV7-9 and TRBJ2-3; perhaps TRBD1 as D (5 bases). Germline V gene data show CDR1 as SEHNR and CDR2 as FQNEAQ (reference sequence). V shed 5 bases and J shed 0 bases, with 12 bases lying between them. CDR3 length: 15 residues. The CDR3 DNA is TGTGCCAGCAGCCCTGACAGACTTAGCACAGATACGCAGTATTTT. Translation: CASSPDRLSTDTQYF.

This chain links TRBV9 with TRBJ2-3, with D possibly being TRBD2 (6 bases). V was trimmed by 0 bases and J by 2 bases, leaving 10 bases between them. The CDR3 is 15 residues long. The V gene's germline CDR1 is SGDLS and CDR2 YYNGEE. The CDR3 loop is CASSVDTSYTDTQYF. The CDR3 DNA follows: TGTGCCAGCAGCGTAGATACTAGCTACACAGATACGCAGTATTTT.

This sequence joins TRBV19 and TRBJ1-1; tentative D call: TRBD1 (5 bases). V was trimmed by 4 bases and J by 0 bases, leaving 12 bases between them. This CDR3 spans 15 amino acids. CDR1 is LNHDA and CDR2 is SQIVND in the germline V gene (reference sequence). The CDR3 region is CASSTGDSLNTEAFF. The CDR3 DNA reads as TGTGCCAGTAGTACAGGAGACAGCCTGAACACTGAAGCTTTCTTT.

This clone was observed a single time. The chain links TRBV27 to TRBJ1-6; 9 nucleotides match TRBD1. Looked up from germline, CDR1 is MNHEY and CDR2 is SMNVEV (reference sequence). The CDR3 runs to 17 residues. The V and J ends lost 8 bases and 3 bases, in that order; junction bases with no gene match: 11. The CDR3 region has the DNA TGTGCCAGCGCCAAAACGGGACAGGGCGACTATAATTCACCCCTCCACTTT. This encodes CASAKTGQGDYNSPLHF.

CDR3 nucleotides: TGTGCCAGCATTAGGAGCAATAGCAATCAGCCCCAGCATTTT. Amino acids: CASIRSNSNQPQHF. The chain is built from TRBV6-5 and TRBJ1-5; D unclear. From germline, CDR1 is MNHEY and CDR2 SVGAGI. The CDR3 is made up of 14 amino acids. V lost 7 bases and J 0 bases, leaving 10 bases between the germline ends.

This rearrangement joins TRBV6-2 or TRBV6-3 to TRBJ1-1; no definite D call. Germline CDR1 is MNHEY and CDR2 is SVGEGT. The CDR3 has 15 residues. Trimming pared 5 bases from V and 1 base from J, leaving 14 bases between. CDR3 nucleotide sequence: TGTGCCAGCAGTCCCAGTCGACGCGGGAACACTGAAGCTTTCTTT. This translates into CASSPSRRGNTEAFF.

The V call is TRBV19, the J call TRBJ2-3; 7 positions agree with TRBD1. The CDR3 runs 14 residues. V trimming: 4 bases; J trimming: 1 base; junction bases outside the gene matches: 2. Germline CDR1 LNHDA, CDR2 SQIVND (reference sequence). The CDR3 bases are TGTGCCAGTAGTACCGGGACAGGCACAGATACGCAGTATTTT. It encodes CASSTGTGTDTQYF.

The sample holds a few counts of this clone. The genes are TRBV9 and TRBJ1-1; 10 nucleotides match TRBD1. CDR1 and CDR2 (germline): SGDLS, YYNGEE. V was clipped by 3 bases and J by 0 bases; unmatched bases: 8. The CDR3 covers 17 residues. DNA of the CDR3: TGTGCCAGCAGCGAAGGGACAGGGGCCTTAATGAACACTGAAGCTTTCTTT. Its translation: CASSEGTGALMNTEAFF.

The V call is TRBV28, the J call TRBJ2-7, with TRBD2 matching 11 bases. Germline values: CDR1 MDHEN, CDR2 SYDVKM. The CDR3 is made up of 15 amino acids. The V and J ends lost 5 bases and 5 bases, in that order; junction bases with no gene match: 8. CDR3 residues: CASSPLAGGLNEQYF. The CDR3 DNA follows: TGTGCCAGCAGTCCATTAGCGGGGGGGCTGAACGAGCAGTACTTC.

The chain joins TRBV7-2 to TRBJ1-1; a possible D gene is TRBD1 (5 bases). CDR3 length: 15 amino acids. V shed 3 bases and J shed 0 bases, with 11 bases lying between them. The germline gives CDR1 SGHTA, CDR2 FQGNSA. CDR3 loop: CASSFDRSLNTEAFF. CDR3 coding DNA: TGTGCCAGCAGCTTCGACAGATCTCTGAACACTGAAGCTTTCTTT.